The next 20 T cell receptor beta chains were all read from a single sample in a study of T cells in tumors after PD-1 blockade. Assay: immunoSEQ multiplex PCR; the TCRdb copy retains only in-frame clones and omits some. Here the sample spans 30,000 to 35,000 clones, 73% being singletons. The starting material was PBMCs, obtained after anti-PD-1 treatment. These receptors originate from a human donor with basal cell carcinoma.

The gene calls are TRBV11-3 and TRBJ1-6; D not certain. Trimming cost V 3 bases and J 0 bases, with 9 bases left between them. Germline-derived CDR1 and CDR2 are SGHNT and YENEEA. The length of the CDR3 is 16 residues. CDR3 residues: CASSLSGSSYNSPLHF. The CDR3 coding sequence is TGTGCCAGCAGCTTGTCGGGGAGCTCCTATAATTCACCCCTCCACTTT.

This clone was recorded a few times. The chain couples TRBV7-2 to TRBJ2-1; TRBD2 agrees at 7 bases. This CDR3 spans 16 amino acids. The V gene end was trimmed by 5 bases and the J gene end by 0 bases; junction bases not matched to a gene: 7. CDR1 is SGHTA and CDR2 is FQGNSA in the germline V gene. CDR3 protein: CASSTLAGSSYNEQFF. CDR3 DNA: TGTGCCAGCAGCACCTTAGCGGGTAGCTCCTACAATGAGCAGTTCTTC.

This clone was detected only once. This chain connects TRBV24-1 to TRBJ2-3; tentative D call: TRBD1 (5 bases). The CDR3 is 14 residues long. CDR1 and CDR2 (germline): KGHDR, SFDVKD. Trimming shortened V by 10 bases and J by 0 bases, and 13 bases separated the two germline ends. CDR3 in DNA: TGTGCCACTGCCCCCCGACAGAGCACAGATACGCAGTATTTT. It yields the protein CATAPRQSTDTQYF.

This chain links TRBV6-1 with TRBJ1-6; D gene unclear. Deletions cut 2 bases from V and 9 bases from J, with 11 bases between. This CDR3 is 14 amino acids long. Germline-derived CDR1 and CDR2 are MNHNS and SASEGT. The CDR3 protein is CASSENGEISPLHF. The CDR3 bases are TGTGCCAGCAGTGAAAATGGTGAGATTTCACCCCTCCACTTT.

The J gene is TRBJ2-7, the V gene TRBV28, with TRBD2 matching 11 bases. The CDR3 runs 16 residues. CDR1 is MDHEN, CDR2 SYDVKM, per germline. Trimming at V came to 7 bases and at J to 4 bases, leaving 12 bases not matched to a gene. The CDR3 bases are TGTGCCAGCATCACTTCCGGGACTAGCGGCTGGTACGAGCAGTACTTC. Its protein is CASITSGTSGWYEQYF.

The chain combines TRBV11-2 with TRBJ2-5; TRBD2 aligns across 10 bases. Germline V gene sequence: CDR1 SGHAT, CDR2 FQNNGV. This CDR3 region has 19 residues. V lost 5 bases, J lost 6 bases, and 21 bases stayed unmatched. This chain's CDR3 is CASSLTGVGGPSGSKTQYF. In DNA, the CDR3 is TGTGCCAGCAGCCTTACAGGGGTTGGGGGACCTAGCGGGAGCAAGACCCAGTACTTC.

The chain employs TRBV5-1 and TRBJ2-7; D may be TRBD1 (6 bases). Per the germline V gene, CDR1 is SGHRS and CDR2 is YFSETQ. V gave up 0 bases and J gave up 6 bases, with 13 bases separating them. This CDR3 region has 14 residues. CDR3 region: CASSLDQGRPEQYF. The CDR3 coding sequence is TGCGCCAGCAGCTTGGACCAGGGGAGACCCGAGCAGTACTTC.

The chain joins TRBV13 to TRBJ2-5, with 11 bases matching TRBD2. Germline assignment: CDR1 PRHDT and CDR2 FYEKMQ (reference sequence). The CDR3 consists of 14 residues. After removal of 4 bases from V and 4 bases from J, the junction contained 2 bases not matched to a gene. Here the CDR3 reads CASSSGLAGETQYF. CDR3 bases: TGTGCCAGCAGCTCCGGACTAGCGGGAGAGACCCAGTACTTC.

CDR3 in amino acids: CASSARSKLFF. DNA of the CDR3: TGTGCCAGTAGTGCCCGAAGTAAACTGTTTTTT. The chain couples TRBV19 to TRBJ1-4; D not certain. CDR1 LNHDA and CDR2 SQIVND come from the germline V gene (reference sequence). Trimming took off 5 bases at V and 11 bases at J, with 9 bases between the two ends. This CDR3 is built from 11 residues.

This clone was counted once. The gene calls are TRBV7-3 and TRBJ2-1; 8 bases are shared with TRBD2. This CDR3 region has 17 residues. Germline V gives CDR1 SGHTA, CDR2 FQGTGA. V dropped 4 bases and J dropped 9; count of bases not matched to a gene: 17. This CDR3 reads CASSSRGGAGERAEQFF. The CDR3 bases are TGTGCCAGCAGCTCTCGGGGTGGAGCGGGAGAAAGGGCTGAGCAGTTCTTC.

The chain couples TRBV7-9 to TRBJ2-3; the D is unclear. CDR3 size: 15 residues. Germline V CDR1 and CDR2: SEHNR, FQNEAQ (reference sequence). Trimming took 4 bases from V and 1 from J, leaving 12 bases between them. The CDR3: CASSSLGKGTDTQYF. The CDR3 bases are TGTGCCAGCAGCTCCCTGGGAAAGGGCACAGATACGCAGTATTTT.

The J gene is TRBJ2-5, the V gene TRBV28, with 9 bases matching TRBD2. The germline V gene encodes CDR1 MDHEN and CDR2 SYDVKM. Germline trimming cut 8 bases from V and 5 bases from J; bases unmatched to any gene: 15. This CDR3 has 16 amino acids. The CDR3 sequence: CASCWPGGGGEETQYF. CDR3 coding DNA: TGTGCCAGCTGTTGGCCGGGGGGCGGGGGGGAGGAGACCCAGTACTTC.

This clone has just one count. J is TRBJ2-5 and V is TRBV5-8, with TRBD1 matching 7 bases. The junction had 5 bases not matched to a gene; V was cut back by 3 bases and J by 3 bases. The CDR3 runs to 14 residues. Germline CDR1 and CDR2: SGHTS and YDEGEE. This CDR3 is CASSSYRGEETQYF. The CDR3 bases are TGTGCCAGCAGCTCCTACAGGGGTGAAGAGACCCAGTACTTC.

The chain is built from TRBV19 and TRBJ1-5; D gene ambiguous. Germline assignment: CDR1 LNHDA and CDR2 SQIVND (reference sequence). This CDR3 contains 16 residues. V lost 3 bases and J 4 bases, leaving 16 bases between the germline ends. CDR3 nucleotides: TGTGCCAGTAGTATGAATCTCGAACAGATTAATCAGCCCCAGCATTTT. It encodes CASSMNLEQINQPQHF.

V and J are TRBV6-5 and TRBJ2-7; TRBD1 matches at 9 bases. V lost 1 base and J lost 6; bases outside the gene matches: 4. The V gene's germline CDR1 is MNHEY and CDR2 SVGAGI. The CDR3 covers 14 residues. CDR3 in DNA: TGTGCCAGCAGTTACTACAGGGGGCAGGGCGAGCAGTACTTC. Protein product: CASSYYRGQGEQYF.

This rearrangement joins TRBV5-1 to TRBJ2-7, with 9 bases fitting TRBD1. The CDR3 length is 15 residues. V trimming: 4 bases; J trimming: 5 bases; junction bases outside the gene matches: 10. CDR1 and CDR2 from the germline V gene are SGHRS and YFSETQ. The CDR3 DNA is TGCGCCAGCAGCCTGGAGACAGGGGGATTCAACGAGCAGTACTTC. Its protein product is CASSLETGGFNEQYF. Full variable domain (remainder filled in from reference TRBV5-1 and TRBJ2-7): KAGVTQTPRYLIKTRGQQVTLSCSPISGHRSVSWYQQTPGQGLQFLFEYFSETQRNKGNFPGRFSGRQFSNSRSEMNVSTLELGDSALYLCASSLETGGFNEQYFGPGTRLTVT.

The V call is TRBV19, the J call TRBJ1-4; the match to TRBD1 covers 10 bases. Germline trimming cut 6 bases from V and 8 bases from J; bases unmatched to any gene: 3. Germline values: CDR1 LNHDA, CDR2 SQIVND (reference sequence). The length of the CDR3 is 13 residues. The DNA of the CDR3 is TGTGCCAGTAGGGGGACAGGGGAGGAAAAACTGTTTTTT. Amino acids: CASRGTGEEKLFF.

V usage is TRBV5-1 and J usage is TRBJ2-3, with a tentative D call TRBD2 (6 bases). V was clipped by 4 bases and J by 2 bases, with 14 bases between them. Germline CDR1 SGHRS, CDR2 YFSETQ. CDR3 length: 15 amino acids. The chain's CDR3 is CASSPNGGLTDTQYF. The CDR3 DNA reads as TGCGCCAGCAGCCCGAATGGGGGACTCACAGATACGCAGTATTTT.

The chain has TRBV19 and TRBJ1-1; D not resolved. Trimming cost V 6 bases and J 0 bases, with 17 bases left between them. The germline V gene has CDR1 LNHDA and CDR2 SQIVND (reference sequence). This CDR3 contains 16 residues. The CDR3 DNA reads TGTGCCAGTAGCCATAAAAGTGAGTTACTGAACACTGAAGCTTTCTTT. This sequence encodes CASSHKSELLNTEAFF.

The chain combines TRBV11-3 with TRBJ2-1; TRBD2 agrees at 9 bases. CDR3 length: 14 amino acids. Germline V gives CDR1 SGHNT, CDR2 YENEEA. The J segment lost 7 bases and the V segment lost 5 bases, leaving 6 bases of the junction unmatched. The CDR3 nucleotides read TGTGCCAGCAGCCGCGGGGGGGCGCCTAATGAGCAGTTCTTC. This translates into CASSRGGAPNEQFF.